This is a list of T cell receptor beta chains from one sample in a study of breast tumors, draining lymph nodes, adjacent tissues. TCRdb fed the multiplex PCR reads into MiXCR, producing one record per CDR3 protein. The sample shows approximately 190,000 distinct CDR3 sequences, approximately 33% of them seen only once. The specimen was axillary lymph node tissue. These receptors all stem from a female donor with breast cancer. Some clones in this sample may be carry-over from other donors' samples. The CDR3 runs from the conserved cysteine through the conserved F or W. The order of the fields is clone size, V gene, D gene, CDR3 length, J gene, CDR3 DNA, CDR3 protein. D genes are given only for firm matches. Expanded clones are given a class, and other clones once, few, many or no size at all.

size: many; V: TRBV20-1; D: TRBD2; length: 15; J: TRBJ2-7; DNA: TGCAGTGCTAGCGGGAGGGCTGGGAAGGCATACGAGCAGTACTTC; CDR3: CSASGRAGKAYEQYF
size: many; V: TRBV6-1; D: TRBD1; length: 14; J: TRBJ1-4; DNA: TGTGCCAGCAACCTACAGGGGTTGGATGAAAAACTGTTTTTT; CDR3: CASNLQGLDEKLFF
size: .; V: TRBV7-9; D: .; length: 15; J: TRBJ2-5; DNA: TGTGCCAGCAAGGGAGCAGGGGGGCCCGGAGAGACCCAGCACTTC; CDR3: CASKGAGGPGETQHF
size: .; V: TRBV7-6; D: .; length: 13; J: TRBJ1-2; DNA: TGTGCCAGCAGCTCGTCTTACCTAGCCGGCTACACCTTC; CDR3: CASSSSYLAGYTF
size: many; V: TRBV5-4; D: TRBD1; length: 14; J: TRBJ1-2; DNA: TGTGCCAGCAGGCCAGGGGGCGAGGAGTATGGCTACACCTTC; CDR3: CASRPGGEEYGYTF
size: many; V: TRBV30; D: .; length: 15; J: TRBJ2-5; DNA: TGTGCCTGGAGTGTACTGACTGCAGCCCAAGAGACCCAGTACTTC; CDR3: CAWSVLTAAQETQYF
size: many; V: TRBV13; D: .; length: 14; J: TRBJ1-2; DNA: TGTGCCAGCAGCATATCGGGGGACCCAAGGGGCTACACCTTC; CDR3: CASSISGDPRGYTF
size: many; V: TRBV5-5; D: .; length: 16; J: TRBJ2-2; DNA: TGTGCCAGCAGCTTGAAACCGGGCTCCGACACCGGGGAGCTGTTTTTT; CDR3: CASSLKPGSDTGELFF
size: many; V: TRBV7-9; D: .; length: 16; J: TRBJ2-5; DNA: TGTGCCAGCAGCTTAGGCTGGCAATCGTACCAAGAGACCCAGTACTTC; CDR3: CASSLGWQSYQETQYF
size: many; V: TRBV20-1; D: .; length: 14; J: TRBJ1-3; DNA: TGCAGTGCTAGAGAGGGGTTCTCTGGAAACACCATATATTTT; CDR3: CSAREGFSGNTIYF
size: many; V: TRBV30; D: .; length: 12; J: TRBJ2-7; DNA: TGTGCCTGGAGTGAGGCTTTCTACGAGCAGTACTTC; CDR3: CAWSEAFYEQYF
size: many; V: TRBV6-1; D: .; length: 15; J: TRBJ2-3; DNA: TGTGCCAGCAGTGAAGCGTACGGCTCCACAGATACGCAGTATTTT; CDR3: CASSEAYGSTDTQYF
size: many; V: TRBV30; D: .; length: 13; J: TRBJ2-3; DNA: TGTGCCTGGACGACGGGGAGCACAGATACGCAGTATTTT; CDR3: CAWTTGSTDTQYF
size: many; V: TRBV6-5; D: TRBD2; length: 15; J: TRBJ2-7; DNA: TGTGCCAGCAGTTACAAATCGGGGGGGTGGTACGAGCAGTACTTC; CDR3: CASSYKSGGWYEQYF
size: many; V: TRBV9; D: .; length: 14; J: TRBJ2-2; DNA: TGTGCCAGCAGCCCCTTGGTGGACACCGGGGAGCTGTTTTTT; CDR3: CASSPLVDTGELFF
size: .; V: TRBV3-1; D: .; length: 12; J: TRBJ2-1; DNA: TGTGCCAGCAGCCAAGTGGTCAATGAGCAGTTCTTC; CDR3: CASSQVVNEQFF